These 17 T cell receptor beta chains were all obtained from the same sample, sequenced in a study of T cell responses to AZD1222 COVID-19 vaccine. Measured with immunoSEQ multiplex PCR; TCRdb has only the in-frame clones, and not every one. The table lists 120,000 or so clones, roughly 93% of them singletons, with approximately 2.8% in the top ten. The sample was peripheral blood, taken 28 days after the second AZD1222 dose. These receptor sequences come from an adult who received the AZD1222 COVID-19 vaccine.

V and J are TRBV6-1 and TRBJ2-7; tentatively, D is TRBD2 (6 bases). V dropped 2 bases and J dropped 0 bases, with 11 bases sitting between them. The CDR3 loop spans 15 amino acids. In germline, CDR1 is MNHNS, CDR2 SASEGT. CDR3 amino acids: CASSERRDDSYEQYF. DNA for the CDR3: TGTGCCAGCAGTGAAAGGCGGGACGACTCCTACGAGCAGTACTTC.

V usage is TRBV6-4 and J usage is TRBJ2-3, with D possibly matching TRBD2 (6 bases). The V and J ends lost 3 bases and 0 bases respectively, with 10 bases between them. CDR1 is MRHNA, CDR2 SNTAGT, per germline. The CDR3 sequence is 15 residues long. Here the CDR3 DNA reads TGTGCCAGCAGTGAAGTAGCGGCTAGCACAGATACGCAGTATTTT. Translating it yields CASSEVAASTDTQYF.

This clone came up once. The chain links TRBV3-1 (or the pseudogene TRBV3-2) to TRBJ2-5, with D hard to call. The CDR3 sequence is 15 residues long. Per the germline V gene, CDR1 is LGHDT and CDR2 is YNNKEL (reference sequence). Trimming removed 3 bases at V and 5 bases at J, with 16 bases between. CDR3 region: CASSHRSQASETQYF. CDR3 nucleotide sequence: TGTGCCAGCAGCCATAGGTCCCAGGCCTCCGAGACCCAGTACTTC.

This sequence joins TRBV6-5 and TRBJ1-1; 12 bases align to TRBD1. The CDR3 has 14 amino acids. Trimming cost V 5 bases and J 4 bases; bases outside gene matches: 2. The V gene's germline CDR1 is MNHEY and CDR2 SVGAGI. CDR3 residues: CASSRGQGATEAFF. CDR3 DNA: TGTGCCAGCAGTAGGGGACAGGGGGCCACTGAAGCTTTCTTT.

The CDR3, as DNA: TGTGCCAGCAGACATAGCGGACAGCCCAATTCACCCCTCCACTTT. Residues: CASRHSGQPNSPLHF. The gene calls are TRBV11-3 and TRBJ1-6; maybe TRBD1 (6 bases). Germline V CDR1 and CDR2: SGHNT, YENEEA. The germline V and J ends were trimmed by 6 bases and 7 bases, with 16 bases remaining between them. CDR3 length: 15 residues.

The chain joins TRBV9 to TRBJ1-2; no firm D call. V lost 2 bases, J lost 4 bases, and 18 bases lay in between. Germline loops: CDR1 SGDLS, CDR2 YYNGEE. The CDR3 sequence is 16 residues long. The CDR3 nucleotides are TGTGCCAGCAGCGTTGGATCCCTCGAGACCACCTATGGCTACACCTTC. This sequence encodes CASSVGSLETTYGYTF.

The CDR3 loop is CASRPGRSGNTIYF. The CDR3 DNA reads as TGTGCCAGCAGGCCGGGGCGCTCTGGAAACACCATATATTTT. This chain links TRBV6-5 with TRBJ1-3; maybe TRBD1 (5 bases). Germline V gene sequence: CDR1 MNHEY, CDR2 SVGAGI. CDR3 length: 14 amino acids. The V end lost 6 bases, the J end lost 0 bases, and 9 bases lay between the germline ends.

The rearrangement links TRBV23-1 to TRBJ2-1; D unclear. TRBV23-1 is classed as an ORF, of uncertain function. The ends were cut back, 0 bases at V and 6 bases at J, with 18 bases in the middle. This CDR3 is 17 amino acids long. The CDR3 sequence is CASSQSVSRASRNEQFF. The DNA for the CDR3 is TGCGCCAGCAGTCAATCGGTTTCCAGAGCATCACGCAATGAGCAGTTCTTC.

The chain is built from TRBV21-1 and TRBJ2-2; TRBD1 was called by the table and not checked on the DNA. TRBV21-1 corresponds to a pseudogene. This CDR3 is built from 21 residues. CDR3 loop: CASSKVACNRDRGGPTGELFF. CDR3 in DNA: TGTGCCAGCAGCAAAGTAGCCTGTAACCGGGACAGGGGAGGGCCCACCGGGGAGCTGTTTTTT.

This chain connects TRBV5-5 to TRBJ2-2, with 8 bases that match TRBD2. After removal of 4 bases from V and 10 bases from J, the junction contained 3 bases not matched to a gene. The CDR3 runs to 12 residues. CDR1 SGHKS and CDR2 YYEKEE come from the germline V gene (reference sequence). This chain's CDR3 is CASSRGGEELFF. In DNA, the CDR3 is TGTGCCAGCAGCCGGGGGGGCGAGGAGCTGTTTTTT.

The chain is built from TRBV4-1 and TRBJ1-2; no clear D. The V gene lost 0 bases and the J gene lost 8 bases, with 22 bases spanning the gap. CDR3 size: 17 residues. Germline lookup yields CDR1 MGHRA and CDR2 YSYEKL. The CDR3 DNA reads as TGCGCCAGCAGCCAAGAGAGCAGCAGCGTGTCCGGTTTCGGCTACACCTTC. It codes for CASSQESSSVSGFGYTF.

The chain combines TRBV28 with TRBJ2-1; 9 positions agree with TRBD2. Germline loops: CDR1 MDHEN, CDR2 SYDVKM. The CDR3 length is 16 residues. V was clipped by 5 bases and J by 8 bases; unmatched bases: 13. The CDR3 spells CASSAPRAGGIDEQFF. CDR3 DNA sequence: TGTGCCAGCAGTGCCCCGCGGGCGGGAGGGATAGATGAGCAGTTCTTC.

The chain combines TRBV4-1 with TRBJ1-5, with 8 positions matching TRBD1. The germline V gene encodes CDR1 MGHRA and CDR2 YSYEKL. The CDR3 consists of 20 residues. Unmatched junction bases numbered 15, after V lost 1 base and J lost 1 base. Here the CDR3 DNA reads TGCGCCAGCAGCCAAGTAGGATTCGGCGGGACAGGAGAGAGCAATCAGCCCCAGCATTTT. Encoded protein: CASSQVGFGGTGESNQPQHF.

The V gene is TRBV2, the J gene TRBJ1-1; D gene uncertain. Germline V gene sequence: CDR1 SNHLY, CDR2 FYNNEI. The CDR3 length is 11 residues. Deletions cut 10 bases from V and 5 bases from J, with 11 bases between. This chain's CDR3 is CATPLRTEAFF. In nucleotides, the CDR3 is TGTGCCACCCCGCTACGGACTGAAGCTTTCTTT. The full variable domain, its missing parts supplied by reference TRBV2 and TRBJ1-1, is EPEVTQTPSHQVTQMGQEVILRCVPISNHLYFYWYRQILGQKVEFLVSFYNNEISEKSEIFDDQFSVERPDGSNFTLKIRSTKLEDSAMYFCATPLRTEAFFGQGTRLTVV.

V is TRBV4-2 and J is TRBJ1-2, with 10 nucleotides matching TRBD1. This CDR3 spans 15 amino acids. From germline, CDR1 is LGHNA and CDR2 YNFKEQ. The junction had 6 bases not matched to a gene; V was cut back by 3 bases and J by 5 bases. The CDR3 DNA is TGTGCCAGCAGCCAGGAGACAGGGGGCGCTTATGGCTACACCTTC. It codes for CASSQETGGAYGYTF.

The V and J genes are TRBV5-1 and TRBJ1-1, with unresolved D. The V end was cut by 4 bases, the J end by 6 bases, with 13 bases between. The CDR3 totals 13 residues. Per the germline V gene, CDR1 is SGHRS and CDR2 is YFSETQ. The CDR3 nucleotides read TGCGCCAGCAGCAATCCGCTTTGGGCTGAAGCTTTCTTT. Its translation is CASSNPLWAEAFF.

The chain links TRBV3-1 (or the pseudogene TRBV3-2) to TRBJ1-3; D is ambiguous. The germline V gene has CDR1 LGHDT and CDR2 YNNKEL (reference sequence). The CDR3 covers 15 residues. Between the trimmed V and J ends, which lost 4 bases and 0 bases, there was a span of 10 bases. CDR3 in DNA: TGTGCCAGCAGCCCGGACGCAGGCTCTGGAAACACCATATATTTT. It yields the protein CASSPDAGSGNTIYF.